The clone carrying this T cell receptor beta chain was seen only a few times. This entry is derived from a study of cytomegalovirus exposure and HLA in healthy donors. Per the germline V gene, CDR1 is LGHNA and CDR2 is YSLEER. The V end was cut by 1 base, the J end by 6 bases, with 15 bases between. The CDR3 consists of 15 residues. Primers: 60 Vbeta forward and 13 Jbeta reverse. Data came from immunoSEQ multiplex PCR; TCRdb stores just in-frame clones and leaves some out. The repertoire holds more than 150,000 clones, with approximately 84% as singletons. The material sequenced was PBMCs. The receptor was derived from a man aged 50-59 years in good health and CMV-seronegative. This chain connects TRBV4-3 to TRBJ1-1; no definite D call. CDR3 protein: CASSQGANSQAEAFF. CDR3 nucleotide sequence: TGCGCCAGCAGCCAAGGGGCCAATTCGCAGGCTGAAGCTTTCTTT.